Shown below are 16 T cell receptor beta chains from a single sample sequenced in a study of cytomegalovirus exposure and HLA in healthy donors. The PCR made use of 60 Vbeta and 13 Jbeta primers. TCRdb keeps only in-frame clones here, not all; method: immunoSEQ multiplex PCR. The sample holds about 78,000 clones, approximately 72% seen once. Source material: PBMCs. The receptor set was obtained from a woman between 40 and 55 years old in good health and CMV-seropositive.

This chain joins TRBV5-1 and TRBJ1-1; the match to TRBD1 covers 8 bases. The CDR3 loop spans 14 amino acids. Germline loops: CDR1 SGHRS, CDR2 YFSETQ. Trimming at V came to 4 bases and at J to 1 base, leaving 3 bases not matched to a gene. CDR3 nucleotide sequence: TGCGCCAGCAGCATAGGACAGGGGAACACTGAAGCTTTCTTT. Its protein is CASSIGQGNTEAFF.

The CDR3 sequence is CASSERSQASTEAFF. The CDR3 nucleotides are TGCGCCAGCAGTGAGAGATCACAAGCGTCCACTGAAGCTTTCTTT. The chain uses TRBV10-2 and TRBJ1-1; no definite D call. Between the trimmed V and J ends, which lost 2 bases and 4 bases, there was a span of 14 bases. The CDR3 contains 15 residues. The V gene's germline CDR1 is WSHSY and CDR2 SAAADI.

This clone was counted only a few times. V is TRBV5-4 and J is TRBJ1-1; D not certain. The CDR3 covers 16 residues. Trimming removed 0 bases at V and 0 bases at J, with 12 bases between. CDR1 and CDR2 (germline): SGHNT, YYREEE (reference sequence). The CDR3 region is CASSLANGQMNTEAFF. CDR3 nucleotides: TGTGCCAGCAGCTTGGCTAACGGTCAAATGAACACTGAAGCTTTCTTT.

The rearrangement links TRBV10-1 to TRBJ1-1, with D unclear. This CDR3 is built from 20 residues. Germline CDR1 is WNHNN and CDR2 is SYGVQD (reference sequence). V gave up 3 bases and J gave up 6 bases, with 32 bases separating them. The CDR3 reads CASSESRSRAPSRMGPEAFF. In DNA form, the CDR3 reads TGCGCCAGCAGTGAATCCCGATCGAGGGCCCCTTCTCGTATGGGTCCTGAAGCTTTCTTT.

The chain combines TRBV18 with TRBJ2-3; D gene uncertain. The V end was cut by 3 bases, the J end by 1 base, with 5 bases between. CDR3 length: 13 amino acids. Germline V gene sequence: CDR1 KGHSH, CDR2 LQKENI. CDR3 loop: CASSPPGTDTQYF. The CDR3 nucleotides read TGTGCCAGCTCACCCCCGGGCACAGATACGCAGTATTTT.

The rearrangement joins TRBV11-3 to TRBJ2-3, with D possibly matching TRBD2 (7 bases). Germline CDR1 and CDR2: SGHNT and YENEEA. This CDR3 contains 15 residues. V lost 5 bases and J lost 2, with 14 bases in between. CDR3 nucleotide sequence: TGTGCCAGCAGCAGGGGGGGACGGCCCACAGATACGCAGTATTTT. It translates to CASSRGGRPTDTQYF.

This chain connects TRBV5-1 to TRBJ2-7; TRBD2 aligns across 7 bases. CDR1 is SGHRS and CDR2 is YFSETQ in the germline V gene. Germline trimming cut 4 bases from V and 1 base from J; bases unmatched to any gene: 8. This CDR3 is 15 amino acids long. The CDR3 here is CASSPVGGVSYEQYF. CDR3 sequence (DNA): TGCGCCAGCAGCCCCGTGGGGGGGGTTTCCTACGAGCAGTACTTC.

V and J are TRBV27 and TRBJ2-2; no clear D gene. Germline V gene lookup returns CDR1 MNHEY and CDR2 SMNVEV (reference sequence). This CDR3 has 13 amino acids. Trimming pared 5 bases from V and 0 bases from J, leaving 4 bases between. CDR3 amino acids: CASSRTNTGELFF. The CDR3 coding sequence is TGTGCCAGCAGTCGTACGAACACCGGGGAGCTGTTTTTT.

The rearrangement joins TRBV6-1 to TRBJ1-2; D is perhaps TRBD1 (6 bases). CDR3 length: 14 residues. The germline V gene has CDR1 MNHNS and CDR2 SASEGT. V was cut by 6 bases and J by 4 bases, with 15 bases left in between. The CDR3 loop is CASSARTEFYGYTF. CDR3 coding DNA: TGTGCCAGCAGCGCTAGGACAGAGTTCTATGGCTACACCTTC.

The chain recombines TRBV6-5 with TRBJ1-1, with 9 bases lining up with TRBD1. The CDR3 covers 14 residues. V gave up 7 bases and J gave up 4 bases; unmatched junction bases: 7. Germline V gene data show CDR1 as MNHEY and CDR2 as SVGAGI. This CDR3 is CASKWDRDSTEAFF. The CDR3 coding sequence is TGTGCCAGCAAATGGGACAGGGATAGCACTGAAGCTTTCTTT.

This rearrangement joins TRBV6-1 to TRBJ2-3; 7 positions match TRBD2. Trimming cost V 2 bases and J 4 bases; bases outside gene matches: 6. Per germline, CDR1 MNHNS and CDR2 SASEGT. CDR3 length: 15 amino acids. The CDR3 region is CASSETTGGADTQYF. The CDR3 nucleotides read TGTGCCAGCAGTGAAACCACGGGAGGCGCAGATACGCAGTATTTT.

The chain has TRBV10-3 and TRBJ2-2; 8 bases match TRBD1. Germline loops: CDR1 ENHRY, CDR2 SYGVKD. The length of the CDR3 is 14 residues. V lost 6 bases to trimming and J lost 7 bases; unmatched junction nucleotides: 7. Here the CDR3 DNA reads TGTGCCATCAGGACCGGACAGGGAGACGGGGAGCTGTTTTTT. This encodes CAIRTGQGDGELFF.

The chain uses TRBV9 and TRBJ2-1, with TRBD1 matching over 10 bases. J was trimmed by 7 bases and V by 4 bases; bases with no gene match: 8. The germline CDR1 and CDR2 sequences are SGDLS and YYNGEE. This CDR3 spans 15 amino acids. The CDR3 loop is CASSTRQGAVNEQFF. DNA of the CDR3: TGTGCCAGCAGCACTCGACAGGGGGCAGTGAATGAGCAGTTCTTC.

V is TRBV7-9 and J is TRBJ1-2; D uncertain. The germline gives CDR1 SEHNR, CDR2 FQNEAQ (reference sequence). This CDR3 region has 15 residues. The V gene lost 1 base and the J gene lost 1 base, with 10 bases spanning the gap. The CDR3 DNA reads TGTGCCAGCAGCTTAGGGGTGGCGGGTAACTATGGCTACACCTTC. Translated, it gives CASSLGVAGNYGYTF.

The chain recombines TRBV7-9 with TRBJ2-1; D is uncertain. The CDR3 sequence is 13 residues long. V dropped 7 bases and J dropped 4 bases, with 11 bases sitting between them. CDR1 and CDR2 from the germline V gene are SEHNR and FQNEAQ (reference sequence). CDR3 sequence (DNA): TGTGCCAGCATCCCGGAGCTATACAATGAGCAGTTCTTC. Protein sequence: CASIPELYNEQFF.

This clone has just one count. The chain uses TRBV28 and TRBJ1-2; D may be TRBD1 (6 bases). Germline values: CDR1 MDHEN, CDR2 SYDVKM. V lost 4 bases and J 6 bases, leaving 12 bases between the germline ends. The CDR3 totals 13 residues. The DNA for the CDR3 is TGTGCCAGCAGTTCAGGGGCGGTGAATGGCTACACCTTC. Translating gives CASSSGAVNGYTF.